Listed here is a single T cell receptor (beta chain). A sample-barcoded 5' primer and a J-beta primer mix were used in a second PCR of roughly 6 to 11 cycles. Each CDR3 protein is one row after TCRdb ran MiXCR on the 5' RACE reads. The repertoire has some 1,800,000 distinct CDR3 sequences, approximately 40% of them found once; the top ten carry 23%. This CDR3 comprises 13 residues. Trimming cost V 0 bases and J 6 bases, with 6 bases left between them. CDR1 and CDR2 (germline): MNHNY, SVGAGI (reference sequence). The data are from a study of blood T cells in healthy people across ages. The clonotype comes from a human donor in good health. V is TRBV6-6 and J is TRBJ2-1; D is uncertain. Sample: blood. The CDR3 DNA sequence: TGTGCCAGCAGTTACTCGCCCATCAATGAGCAGTTCTTC. Its protein product is CASSYSPINEQFF.